This T cell receptor (beta chain) was profiled in a study of blood T cell repertoires in COVID-19. This CDR3 is built from 12 residues. Germline CDR1 reads SGHNT; CDR2 reads YENEEA. V lost 1 base and J 8 bases, leaving 6 bases between the germline ends. This clone was observed a handful of times. Using immunoSEQ multiplex PCR, the repertoire was profiled, and TCRdb retains in-frame clones only, with some absent. The table shows 300,000 to 450,000 clones, with around 87% occurring only once. The rearrangement joins TRBV11-3 to TRBJ2-1; D gene unclear. The sequence was obtained from a man aged 30 to 45 who had recovered from COVID-19. The sample consisted of PBMCs or T cells enriched from blood (not recorded which). The CDR3 loop reads CASSLGLYEQFF. DNA for the CDR3: TGTGCCAGCAGCTTAGGTCTCTATGAGCAGTTCTTC.